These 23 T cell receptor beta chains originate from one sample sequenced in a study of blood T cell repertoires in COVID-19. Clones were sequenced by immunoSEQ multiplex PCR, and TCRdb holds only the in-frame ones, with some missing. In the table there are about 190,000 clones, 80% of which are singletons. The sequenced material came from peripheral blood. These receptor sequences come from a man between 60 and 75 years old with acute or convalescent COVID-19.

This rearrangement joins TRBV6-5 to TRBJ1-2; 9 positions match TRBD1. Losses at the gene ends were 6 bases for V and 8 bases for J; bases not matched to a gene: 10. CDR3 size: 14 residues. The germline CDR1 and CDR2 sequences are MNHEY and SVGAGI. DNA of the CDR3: TGTGCCAGCAGGGAGGGGACAGGGTTGGGCGGCTACACCTTC. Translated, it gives CASREGTGLGGYTF.

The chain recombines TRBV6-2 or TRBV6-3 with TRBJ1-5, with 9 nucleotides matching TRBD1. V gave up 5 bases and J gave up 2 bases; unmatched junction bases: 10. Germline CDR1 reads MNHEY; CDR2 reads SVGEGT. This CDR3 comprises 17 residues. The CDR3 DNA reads TGTGCCAGCAGTAATACCGGGACAGGGTTAGGCAATCAGCCCCAGCATTTT. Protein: CASSNTGTGLGNQPQHF.

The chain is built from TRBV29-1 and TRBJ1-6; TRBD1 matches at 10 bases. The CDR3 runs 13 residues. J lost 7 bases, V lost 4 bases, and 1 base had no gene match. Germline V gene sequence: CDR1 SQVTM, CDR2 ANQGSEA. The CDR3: CSVGQGANSPLHF. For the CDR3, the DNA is TGCAGCGTTGGACAGGGGGCGAATTCACCCCTCCACTTT.

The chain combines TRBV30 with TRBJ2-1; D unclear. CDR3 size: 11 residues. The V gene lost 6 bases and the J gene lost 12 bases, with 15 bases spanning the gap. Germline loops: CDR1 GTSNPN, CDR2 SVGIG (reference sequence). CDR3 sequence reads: CACTTGKVQFF. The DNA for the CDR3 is TGTGCCTGTACGACTGGCAAGGTGCAGTTCTTC.

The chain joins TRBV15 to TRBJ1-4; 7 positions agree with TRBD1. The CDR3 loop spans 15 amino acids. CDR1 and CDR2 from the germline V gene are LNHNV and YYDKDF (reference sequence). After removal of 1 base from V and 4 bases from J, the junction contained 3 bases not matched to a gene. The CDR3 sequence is CATSRGQGVNEKLFF. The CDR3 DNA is TGTGCCACCAGCAGAGGACAGGGTGTTAATGAAAAACTGTTTTTT.

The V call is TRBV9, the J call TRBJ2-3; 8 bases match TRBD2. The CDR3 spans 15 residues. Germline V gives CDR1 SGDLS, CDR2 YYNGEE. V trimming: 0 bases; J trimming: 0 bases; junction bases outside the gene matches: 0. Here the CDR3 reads CASSVAGGSTDTQYF. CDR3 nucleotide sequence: TGTGCCAGCAGCGTAGCGGGAGGGAGCACAGATACGCAGTATTTT.

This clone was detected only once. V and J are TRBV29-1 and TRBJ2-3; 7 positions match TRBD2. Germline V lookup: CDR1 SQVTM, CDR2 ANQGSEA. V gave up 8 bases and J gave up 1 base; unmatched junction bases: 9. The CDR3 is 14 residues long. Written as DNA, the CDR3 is TGCAGCAGCGTCCGGGGGGACCGCACAGATACGCAGTATTTT. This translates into CSSVRGDRTDTQYF.

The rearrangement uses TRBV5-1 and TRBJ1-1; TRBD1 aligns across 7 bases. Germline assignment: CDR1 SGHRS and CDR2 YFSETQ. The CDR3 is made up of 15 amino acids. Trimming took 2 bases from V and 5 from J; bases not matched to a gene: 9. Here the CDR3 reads CASSLLIGGETEAFF. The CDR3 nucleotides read TGCGCCAGCAGCTTACTTATAGGGGGCGAGACTGAAGCTTTCTTT.

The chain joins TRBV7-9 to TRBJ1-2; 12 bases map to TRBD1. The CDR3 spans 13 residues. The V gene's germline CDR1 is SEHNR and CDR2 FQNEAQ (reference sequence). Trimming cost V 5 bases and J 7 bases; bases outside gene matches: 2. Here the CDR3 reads CASSRGQGAGYTF. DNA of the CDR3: TGTGCCAGCAGCCGGGGACAGGGGGCTGGCTACACCTTC.

CDR3 in DNA: TGTGCCAGCAGCGAGGGGGCGGGAAGAGGAGAGACCCAGTACTTC. It codes for CASSEGAGRGETQYF. The genes are TRBV9 and TRBJ2-5; a weak D match, TRBD1 (7 bases). The CDR3 sequence is 15 residues long. Germline CDR1 is SGDLS and CDR2 is YYNGEE. The V and J ends lost 3 bases and 4 bases respectively, with 16 bases between them.

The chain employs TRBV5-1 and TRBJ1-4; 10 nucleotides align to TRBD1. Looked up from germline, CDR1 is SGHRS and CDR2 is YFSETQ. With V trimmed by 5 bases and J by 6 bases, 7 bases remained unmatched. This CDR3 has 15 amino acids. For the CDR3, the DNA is TGCGCCAGCAGTGGACTCGGGACAGGGGATGAAAAACTGTTTTTT. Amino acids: CASSGLGTGDEKLFF.

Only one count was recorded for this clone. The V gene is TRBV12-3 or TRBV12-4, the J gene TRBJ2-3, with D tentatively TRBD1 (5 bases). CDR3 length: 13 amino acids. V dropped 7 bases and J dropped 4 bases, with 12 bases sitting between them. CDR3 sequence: CASTSGAPDTQYF. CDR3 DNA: TGTGCCAGCACCTCTGGGGCCCCAGATACGCAGTATTTT.

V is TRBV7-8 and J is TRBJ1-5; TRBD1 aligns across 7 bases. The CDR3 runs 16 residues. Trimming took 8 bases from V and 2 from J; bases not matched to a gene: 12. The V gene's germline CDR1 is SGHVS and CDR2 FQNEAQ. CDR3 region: CASSDLRTGGNQPQHF. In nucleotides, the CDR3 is TGTGCCAGCTCCGACCTTCGAACAGGGGGCAATCAGCCCCAGCATTTT.

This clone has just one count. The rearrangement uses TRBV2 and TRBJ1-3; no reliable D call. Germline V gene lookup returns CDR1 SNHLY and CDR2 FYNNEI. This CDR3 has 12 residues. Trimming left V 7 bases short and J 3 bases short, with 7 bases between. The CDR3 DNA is TGTGCCAGCATGGGCGTTGGAAACACCATATATTTT. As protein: CASMGVGNTIYF.

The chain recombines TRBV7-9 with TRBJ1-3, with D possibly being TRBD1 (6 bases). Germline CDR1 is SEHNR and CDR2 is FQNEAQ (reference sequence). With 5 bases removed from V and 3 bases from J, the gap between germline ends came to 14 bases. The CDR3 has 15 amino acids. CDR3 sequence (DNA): TGTGCCAGCAGCCCGGTGGGGGGGCTTGGAAACACCATATATTTT. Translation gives CASSPVGGLGNTIYF.

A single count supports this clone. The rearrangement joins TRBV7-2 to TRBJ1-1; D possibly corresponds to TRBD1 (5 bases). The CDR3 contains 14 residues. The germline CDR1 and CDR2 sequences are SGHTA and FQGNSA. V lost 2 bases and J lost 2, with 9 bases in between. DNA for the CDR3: TGTGCCAGCAGCTTAATGCAGGGAAACACTGAAGCTTTCTTT. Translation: CASSLMQGNTEAFF.

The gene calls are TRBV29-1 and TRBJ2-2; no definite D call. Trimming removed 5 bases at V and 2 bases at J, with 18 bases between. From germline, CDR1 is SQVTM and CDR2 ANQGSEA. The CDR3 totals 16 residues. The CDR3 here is CSVYQAEPLNTGELFF. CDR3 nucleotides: TGCAGCGTTTATCAGGCAGAACCACTTAACACCGGGGAGCTGTTTTTT.

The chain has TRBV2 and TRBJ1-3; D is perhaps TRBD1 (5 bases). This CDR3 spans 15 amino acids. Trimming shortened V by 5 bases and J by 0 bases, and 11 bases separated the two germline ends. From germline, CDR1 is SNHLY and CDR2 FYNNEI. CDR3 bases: TGTGCCAGCAGTATCGGGGGGGACTCTGGAAACACCATATATTTT. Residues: CASSIGGDSGNTIYF. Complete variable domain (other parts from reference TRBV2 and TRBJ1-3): EPEVTQTPSHQVTQMGQEVILRCVPISNHLYFYWYRQILGQKVEFLVSFYNNEISEKSEIFDDQFSVERPDGSNFTLKIRSTKLEDSAMYFCASSIGGDSGNTIYFGEGSWLTVV.

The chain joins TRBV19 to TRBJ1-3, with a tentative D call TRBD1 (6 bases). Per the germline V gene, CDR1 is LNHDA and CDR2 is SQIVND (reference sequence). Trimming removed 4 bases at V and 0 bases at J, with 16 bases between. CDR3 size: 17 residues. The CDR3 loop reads CASSNRTELTSGNTIYF. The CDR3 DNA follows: TGTGCCAGTAGTAACAGGACAGAACTGACCTCTGGAAACACCATATATTTT.

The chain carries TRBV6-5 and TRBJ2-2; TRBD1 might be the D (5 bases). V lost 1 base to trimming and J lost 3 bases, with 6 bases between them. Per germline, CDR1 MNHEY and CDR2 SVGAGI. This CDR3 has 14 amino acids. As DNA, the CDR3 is TGTGCCAGCAGTTACTTACAGGACACCGGGGAGCTGTTTTTT. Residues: CASSYLQDTGELFF.

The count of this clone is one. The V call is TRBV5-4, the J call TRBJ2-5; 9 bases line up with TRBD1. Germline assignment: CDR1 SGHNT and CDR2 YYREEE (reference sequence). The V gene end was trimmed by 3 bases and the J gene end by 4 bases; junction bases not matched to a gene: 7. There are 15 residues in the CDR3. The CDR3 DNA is TGTGCCAGCAGCTCCTCACAGGGGGCTGGAGAGACCCAGTACTTC. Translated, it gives CASSSSQGAGETQYF.

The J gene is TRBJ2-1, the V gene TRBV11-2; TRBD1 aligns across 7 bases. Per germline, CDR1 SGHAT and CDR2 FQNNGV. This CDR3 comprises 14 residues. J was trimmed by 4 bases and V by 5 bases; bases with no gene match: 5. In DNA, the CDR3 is TGTGCCAGCAGCCCAGACAGGGTATACAATGAGCAGTTCTTC. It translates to CASSPDRVYNEQFF.

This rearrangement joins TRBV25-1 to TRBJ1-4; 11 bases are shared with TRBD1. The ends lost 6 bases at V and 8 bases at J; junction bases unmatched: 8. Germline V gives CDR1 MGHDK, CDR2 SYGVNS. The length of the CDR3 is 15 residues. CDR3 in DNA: TGTGCCAGCAGATTCTCCGGGACAGGGGGAGAAAAACTGTTTTTT. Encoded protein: CASRFSGTGGEKLFF.